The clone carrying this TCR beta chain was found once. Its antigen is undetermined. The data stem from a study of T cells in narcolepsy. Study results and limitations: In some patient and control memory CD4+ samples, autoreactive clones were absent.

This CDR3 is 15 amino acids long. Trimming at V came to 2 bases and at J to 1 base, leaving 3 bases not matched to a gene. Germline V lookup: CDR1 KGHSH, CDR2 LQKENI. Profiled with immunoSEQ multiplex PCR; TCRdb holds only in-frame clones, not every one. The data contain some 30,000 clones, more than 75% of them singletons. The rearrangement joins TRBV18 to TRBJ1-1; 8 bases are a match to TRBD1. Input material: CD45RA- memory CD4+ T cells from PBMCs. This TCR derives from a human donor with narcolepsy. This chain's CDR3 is CASSPTGTGNTEAFF. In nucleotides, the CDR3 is TGTGCCAGCTCACCAACCGGGACAGGGAACACTGAAGCTTTCTTT. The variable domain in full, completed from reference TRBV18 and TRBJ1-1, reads NAGVMQNPRHLVRRRGQEARLRCSPMKGHSHVYWYRQLPEEGLKFMVYLQKENIIDESGMPKERFSAEFPKEGPSILRIQQVVRGDSAAYFCASSPTGTGNTEAFFGQGTRLTVV.